A selection of T cell receptor beta chains follows, all from one sample in a study of blood T cell repertoires in COVID-19. The data were produced by immunoSEQ multiplex PCR, yet TCRdb's version contains in-frame clones alone and is incomplete. The repertoire includes tens of thousands of clones, approximately 84% of them detected once, and around 11% sits in the top ten. The sequenced sample was peripheral blood. The receptors were gathered from a human donor in a cohort sampled during active COVID-19. CDR3s include the opening cysteine and the closing phenylalanine or tryptophan. The D gene is left open where the match is weak. Not every row has a clone size; where given, it reads once, few, many or a size class.

j_call | clone_size | d_call | v_call | cdr3_aa | cdr3_nt
TRBJ1-3 | NA | TRBD1 | TRBV6-5 | CATGQDSVGGNTIYF | TGTGCCACCGGACAGGATTCGGTTGGGGGAAACACCATATATTTT
TRBJ2-7 | NA | TRBD2 | TRBV18 | CASSPITSGPYEQYF | TGTGCCAGCTCGCCTATCACTAGCGGACCATACGAGCAGTACTTC
TRBJ2-1 | NA | NA | TRBV12-5 | CASAKGGNYEQFF | TGTGCTAGTGCGAAGGGGGGGAACTATGAGCAGTTCTTC
TRBJ2-1 | NA | TRBD1 | TRBV5-4 | CASSPGTGSRNEQFF | TGTGCCAGCAGCCCCGGGACAGGGTCCCGCAATGAGCAGTTCTTC
TRBJ2-5 | NA | NA | TRBV10-3 | CAISDLPEETQYF | TGTGCCATCAGTGACCTCCCGGAAGAGACCCAGTACTTC
TRBJ1-1 | NA | NA | TRBV27 | CASSFRQATEAFF | TGTGCCAGCAGTTTCCGACAGGCAACTGAAGCTTTCTTT
TRBJ1-2 | few | NA | TRBV27 | CASSLSRGNYGYTF | TGTGCCAGCAGTTTATCGAGGGGGAACTATGGCTACACCTTC
TRBJ2-3 | NA | NA | TRBV9 | CASSAQPSLTDTQYF | TGTGCCAGCAGCGCCCAACCTAGCTTAACAGATACGCAGTATTTT
TRBJ2-1 | NA | TRBD2 | TRBV2 | CASIKGLVRSEQFF | TGTGCCAGCATAAAAGGACTAGTACGCAGTGAGCAGTTCTTC
TRBJ2-7 | NA | NA | TRBV27 | CASSPLGTPSSYEQYF | TGTGCCAGCAGTCCCCTAGGGACTCCTAGCTCCTACGAGCAGTACTTC
TRBJ1-2 | NA | NA | TRBV2 | CASREEVNAGYTF | TGTGCCAGCAGGGAGGAGGTCAACGCTGGCTACACCTTC
TRBJ1-6 | few | NA | TRBV27 | CASSPRGAAGSPLHF | TGTGCCAGCAGCCCGCGGGGGGCGGCGGGATCACCCCTCCACTTT
TRBJ2-5 | NA | TRBD2 | TRBV5-1 | CASSLEYSGSEETQYF | TGCGCCAGCAGCTTGGAATATAGCGGGAGCGAAGAGACCCAGTACTTC
TRBJ2-5 | NA | NA | TRBV2 | CASSAGMGRETQYF | TGTGCCAGCAGTGCTGGAATGGGCCGAGAGACCCAGTACTTC
TRBJ2-7 | NA | NA | TRBV9 | CASSSWAGEQYF | TGTGCCAGCAGCTCCTGGGCGGGGGAGCAGTACTTC
TRBJ2-6 | NA | NA | TRBV19 | CASSIGVRSASGANVLTF | TGTGCCAGTAGTATCGGGGTTCGGTCAGCCTCTGGGGCCAACGTCCTGACTTTC
TRBJ2-7 | few | NA | TRBV6-6 | CASSPGVRSTEQYF | TGTGCCAGCAGCCCCGGAGTACGGTCGACCGAGCAGTACTTC
TRBJ1-5 | NA | NA | TRBV19 | CASSPGQGGQPQHF | TGTGCCAGTAGCCCCGGGCAGGGTGGTCAGCCCCAGCATTTT
TRBJ2-7 | NA | TRBD2 | TRBV15 | CATSRDRSGRNEQYF | TGTGCCACCAGCAGAGATCGAAGCGGGAGGAACGAGCAGTACTTC
TRBJ2-7 | NA | TRBD1 | TRBV6-5 | CASRGDRGIEQYF | TGTGCCAGCAGGGGGGACAGGGGGATCGAGCAGTACTTC